This TCR beta chain was sequenced in a study of T cells in Graves' hyperthyroidism and ophthalmopathy. On the study more broadly: The authors collected peripheral blood at initial diagnosis, before any treatment. Whole-study findings and limits: Researchers found most expanded thyroid clonotypes above 0.001 in blood as well.

As regards this clonotype: Its antigen is not known.

TCR beta CDR3 regions were amplified from RNA transcripts. The study used the HTBI primer set for a first-round RT-PCR of the TCR CDR3. TCRdb re-analysed the multiplex PCR reads in MiXCR, keeping a single row per CDR3 protein. The data hold 500,000 to 650,000 distinct CDR3 sequences, with nearly 20% observed a single time. The germline V gene encodes CDR1 MGHRA and CDR2 YSYEKL. Deletions cut 4 bases from V and 5 bases from J, with 6 bases between. The CDR3 covers 12 residues. Among ophthalmopathy patients, the Clinical Activity Score reached at least 3, the NOSPECS grade reached at least 4, and duration remained under 3 months.

This sequence was found in a middle-aged man with Graves' ophthalmopathy. The chain recombines TRBV4-1 with TRBJ2-1; D unclear. The sequenced sample was blood. The CDR3 nucleotides read TGCGCCAGCAGCCCTGATCACAATGAGCAGTTCTTC. This codes for CASSPDHNEQFF.